The clone carrying this TCR beta chain was seen at least ten times. The antigen is not known. The data are from a study of glioma-infiltrating T cells. The V end was cut by 2 bases, the J end by 1 base, with 10 bases between. Germline V gene data show CDR1 as SGHTA and CDR2 as FQGNSA. CDR3 length: 15 residues. Whole-study results and caveats: Very few CDR3 sequences were shared between tissue and blood. Non-neoplastic patients had below-expected tissue-blood divergence, while all gliomas exceeded expectation.

TCR alpha and beta CDR3 regions were amplified from RNA using iRepertoire nested multiplex PCR. One entry per CDR3 protein, called by TCRdb with MiXCR from the multiplex PCR reads. This table has about 210,000 distinct CDR3 sequences, approximately 30% appearing once. This chain joins TRBV7-2 and TRBJ2-3; possible D gene TRBD2, 6 bases. This TCR derives from a human donor with low-grade glioma or glioblastoma, undergoing nonglioma brain surgery, or in good health (not recorded which). The sample comprised glioma tissue, nonneoplastic brain tissue, or PBMCs (not recorded which). The CDR3 DNA reads as TGTGCCAGCAGCTTACTACCGGGGGGCACAGATACGCAGTATTTT. This encodes CASSLLPGGTDTQYF.